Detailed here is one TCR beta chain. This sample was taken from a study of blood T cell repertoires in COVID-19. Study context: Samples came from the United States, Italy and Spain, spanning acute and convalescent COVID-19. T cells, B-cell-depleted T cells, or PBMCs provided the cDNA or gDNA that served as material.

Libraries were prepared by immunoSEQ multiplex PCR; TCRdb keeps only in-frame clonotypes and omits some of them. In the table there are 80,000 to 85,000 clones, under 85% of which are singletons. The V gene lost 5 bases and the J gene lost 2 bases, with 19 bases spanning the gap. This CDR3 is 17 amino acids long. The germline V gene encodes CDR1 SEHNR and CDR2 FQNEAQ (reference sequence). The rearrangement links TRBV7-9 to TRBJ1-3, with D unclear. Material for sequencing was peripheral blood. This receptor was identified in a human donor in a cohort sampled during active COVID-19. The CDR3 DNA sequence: TGTGCCAGCAGCCCATTAAGGGTAGGAGGGCCTGGAAACACCATATATTTT. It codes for CASSPLRVGGPGNTIYF.